Following are 11 T cell receptor beta chains from one sample sequenced in a study of CD8+ T cells in alopecia areata. The treatment is: oral pan-JAK inhibitor, 5-10 mg twice daily. Reverse transcribed after extraction, RNA yielded cDNA as the sequencing template. Sequencing used immunoSEQ multiplex PCR; TCRdb keeps in-frame clones, though not all of them. The sample records 150,000 to 200,000 clones, roughly 60% being singletons. The sample in question was CD4+ T cells sorted from blood, obtained at week 24, from a patient treated with tofacitinib. The receptors originated from a human donor with alopecia areata.

The V and J genes are TRBV6-5 and TRBJ1-2; TRBD1 matches at 7 bases. The CDR3 contains 13 residues. Germline CDR1 MNHEY, CDR2 SVGAGI. Trimming at V came to 7 bases and at J to 5 bases, leaving 7 bases not matched to a gene. CDR3 amino acids: CASTDGQVYGYTF. DNA of the CDR3: TGTGCCAGCACTGACGGACAGGTTTATGGCTACACCTTC.

The chain recombines TRBV27 with TRBJ2-7; no reliable D call. From germline, CDR1 is MNHEY and CDR2 SMNVEV (reference sequence). This CDR3 comprises 13 residues. The ends were cut back, 3 bases at V and 3 bases at J, with 9 bases in the middle. The chain's CDR3 is CASSFGFYYEQYF. The CDR3 DNA follows: TGTGCCAGCAGTTTCGGGTTTTACTACGAGCAGTACTTC.

This clone was seen a handful of times. This chain's CDR3 is CASSLGPANTGELFF. For the CDR3, the DNA is TGTGCCAGCAGCTTGGGGCCGGCGAACACCGGGGAGCTGTTTTTT. The chain joins TRBV5-6 to TRBJ2-2; D call uncertain. Germline V lookup: CDR1 SGHDT, CDR2 YYEEEE. The length of the CDR3 is 15 residues. V was shortened by 0 bases and J by 0 bases, with 6 bases between the two germline ends.

This clone was recorded a few times. V gene TRBV2 combines with J gene TRBJ2-7, with 9 bases matching TRBD2. CDR1 is SNHLY, CDR2 FYNNEI, per germline. Germline trimming cut 5 bases from V and 3 bases from J; bases unmatched to any gene: 5. This CDR3 contains 14 residues. The CDR3 coding sequence is TGTGCCAGCAGTCCCCGACTAGCGGACTACGAGCAGTACTTC. Translating gives CASSPRLADYEQYF. Complete variable domain (other parts from reference TRBV2 and TRBJ2-7): EPEVTQTPSHQVTQMGQEVILRCVPISNHLYFYWYRQILGQKVEFLVSFYNNEISEKSEIFDDQFSVERPDGSNFTLKIRSTKLEDSAMYFCASSPRLADYEQYFGPGTRLTVT.

The chain employs TRBV7-3 and TRBJ2-2; D is unresolved. Trimming stripped 2 bases from V and 6 bases from J, with 7 bases between. In germline, CDR1 is SGHTA, CDR2 FQGTGA. The CDR3 consists of 13 residues. CDR3 in amino acids: CASSLVGSGELFF. CDR3 DNA sequence: TGTGCCAGCAGCTTAGTAGGGTCCGGGGAGCTGTTTTTT. Supplemented by reference TRBV7-3 and TRBJ2-2, the full variable domain reads GAGVSQTPSNKVTEKGKYVELRCDPISGHTALYWYRQSLGQGPEFLIYFQGTGAADDSGLPNDRFFAVRPEGSVSTLKIQRTERGDSAVYLCASSLVGSGELFFGEGSRLTVL.

CDR3 sequence reads: CAWSTGPEGQPQHF. CDR3 sequence (DNA): TGTGCCTGGAGTACGGGCCCCGAGGGGCAGCCCCAGCATTTT. This rearrangement joins TRBV30 to TRBJ1-5, with D perhaps TRBD1 (5 bases). The V gene lost 2 bases and the J gene lost 7 bases, with 15 bases spanning the gap. This CDR3 is built from 14 residues. CDR1 and CDR2 (germline): GTSNPN, SVGIG (reference sequence).

The J gene is TRBJ2-6, the V gene TRBV5-4, with a possible D match to TRBD2 (5 bases). Germline CDR1 and CDR2: SGHNT and YYREEE (reference sequence). V was pared by 0 bases and J by 1 base, with 8 bases between. The CDR3 sequence is 16 residues long. The CDR3 sequence is CASSLDTGSGANVLTF. CDR3 DNA: TGTGCCAGCAGCTTGGACACGGGGTCTGGGGCCAACGTCCTGACTTTC. Combining the CDR3 with reference TRBV5-4 and TRBJ2-6 gives the whole variable domain ETGVTQSPTHLIKTRGQQVTLRCSSQSGHNTVSWYQQALGQGPQFIFQYYREEENGRGNFPPRFSGLQFPNYSSELNVNALELDDSALYLCASSLDTGSGANVLTFGAGSRLTVL.

As for this clone: A junction end diverges from the germline sequence, so it may reflect a read error. J is TRBJ1-1 and V is TRBV30; the D is unclear. Germline values: CDR1 GTSNPN, CDR2 SVGIG (reference sequence). There are 13 residues in the CDR3. The CDR3 DNA is TGTGCCTGGAGTGGACAAGTTAACACTGAAGCTCTCTTT. Translated: CAWSGQVNTEALF.

The V call is TRBV9, the J call TRBJ1-4, with a possible D match to TRBD1 (5 bases). Trimming cost V 3 bases and J 8 bases, with 14 bases left between them. The germline CDR1 and CDR2 sequences are SGDLS and YYNGEE. This CDR3 is built from 14 residues. The CDR3 region is CASSAGRGGEKLFF. DNA of the CDR3: TGTGCCAGCAGCGCAGGGCGGGGAGGAGAAAAACTGTTTTTT.

This clone was detected many times. The rearrangement joins TRBV15 to TRBJ2-5, with 7 positions matching TRBD1. Germline trimming cut 5 bases from V and 3 bases from J; bases unmatched to any gene: 9. Germline V lookup: CDR1 LNHNV, CDR2 YYDKDF (reference sequence). This CDR3 has 15 amino acids. For the CDR3, the DNA is TGTGCCACCAGCTCGCCGGGACAGAAGGAAGAGACCCAGTACTTC. Protein product: CATSSPGQKEETQYF.

This sequence joins TRBV10-3 and TRBJ2-7; 7 bases align to TRBD2. V shed 10 bases and J 6 bases; nucleotides not matched to a gene: 6. Germline V gene lookup returns CDR1 ENHRY and CDR2 SYGVKD. The CDR3 length is 11 residues. CDR3 in DNA: TGTGCCACGACGGGGGGTCGCGAGCAGTACTTC. Amino acid sequence: CATTGGREQYF.